The 3 T cell receptor beta chains presented below share a single source sample, sequenced in a study of T cell responses to AZD1222 COVID-19 vaccine. Assay used: immunoSEQ multiplex PCR; TCRdb lists only in-frame clones, some missing. The table records roughly 140,000 clones, about nine tenths of them present only once. The specimen was peripheral blood, collected on day 0 of AZD1222 vaccination. These receptors all come from an adult in good health.

V is TRBV10-3 and J is TRBJ2-4; 10 bases map to TRBD2. With V trimmed by 2 bases and J by 6 bases, 1 base remained unmatched. CDR3 size: 14 residues. The germline V gene has CDR1 ENHRY and CDR2 SYGVKD. CDR3 amino acids: CAISEPSGGNIQYF. The DNA of the CDR3 is TGTGCCATCAGTGAGCCTAGCGGGGGAAACATTCAGTACTTC.

The chain uses TRBV6-2 or TRBV6-3 and TRBJ1-5, with TRBD1 matching over 7 bases. CDR3 length equals 15 residues. CDR1 MNHEY and CDR2 SVGEGT come from the germline V gene. Losses at the gene ends were 2 bases for V and 1 base for J; bases not matched to a gene: 2. The CDR3 nucleotides are TGTGCCAGCAGTTACGCAGGGGGAAGCAATCAGCCCCAGCATTTT. It specifies CASSYAGGSNQPQHF.

The chain links TRBV5-6 to TRBJ1-5, with unresolved D. Germline CDR1 reads SGHDT; CDR2 reads YYEEEE. The ends were cut back, 4 bases at V and 2 bases at J, with 10 bases in the middle. The CDR3 runs 14 residues. The CDR3 loop is CASSLRGGNQPQHF. The CDR3 bases are TGTGCCAGCAGCCTCCGTGGGGGCAATCAGCCCCAGCATTTT.